The rows below give T cell receptor beta chains drawn from one sample of a study of blood T cell repertoires in COVID-19. The protocol was immunoSEQ multiplex PCR, while the TCRdb copy is restricted to in-frame clones and leaves out a portion. The data show some 70,000 clones, approximately 79% seen once. Material for sequencing was peripheral blood. Receptor source: a man between 60 and 75 years old with acute or convalescent COVID-19. Both conserved end residues are part of each CDR3. The D gene is left open where the match is weak. Size is stated for part of the rows, as once, few or many counts, or as a class when the clone is expanded.

v_gene,abundance,j_gene,d_gene,CDR3aa,CDR3nt
TRBV7-9,few,TRBJ2-7,TRBD2,CASSGGIGLARSSYEQYF,TGTGCCAGCAGCGGGGGGATTGGACTAGCCAGGAGCTCCTACGAGCAGTACTTC
TRBV11-3,once,TRBJ2-3,NA,CASSAGGRLLDTQYF,TGTGCCAGCTCTGCGGGCGGCAGGCTGTTAGATACGCAGTATTTT
TRBV10-2,NA,TRBJ1-3,TRBD1,CASRSGTGHGNTIYF,TGCGCCAGCAGATCCGGGACAGGTCATGGAAACACCATATATTTT
TRBV5-4,NA,TRBJ2-1,TRBD1,CASSLTDRGLIF,TGTGCCAGCAGCTTGACCGACAGGGGGTTGATCTTC
TRBV6-1,NA,TRBJ1-2,NA,CASSEPTVYYGYTF,TGTGCCAGCAGTGAACCGACAGTTTACTATGGCTACACCTTC
TRBV19,once,TRBJ2-5,NA,CASSYSRETQYF,TGTGCCAGTAGTTACAGTCGGGAGACCCAGTACTTC
TRBV2,NA,TRBJ2-2,TRBD2,CASSALRGAGELFF,TGTGCCAGCAGTGCCCTGCGGGGGGCCGGGGAGCTGTTTTTT
TRBV5-4,NA,TRBJ2-3,NA,CASSLAGISTDTQYF,TGTGCCAGCAGCTTGGCAGGAATTAGCACAGATACGCAGTATTTT
TRBV4-3,NA,TRBJ2-4,NA,CASSQGGSADIQYF,TGCGCCAGCAGCCAAGGAGGAAGTGCGGACATTCAGTACTTC
TRBV4-1,NA,TRBJ1-2,NA,CASSQGFKGRASYGYTF,TGCGCCAGCAGCCAAGGTTTTAAAGGCAGGGCTAGCTATGGCTACACCTTC
TRBV19,NA,TRBJ1-5,TRBD1,CASSIQDRGNQPQHF,TGTGCCAGTAGTATTCAGGACAGGGGTAATCAGCCCCAGCATTTT